This T cell receptor (beta chain) came from a study of cytomegalovirus exposure and HLA in healthy donors. The study's findings and limits: Later genetic work tied a missense DCLRE1C variant to beta-chain V and J trimming.

The PCR contained 60 Vbeta and 13 Jbeta primers. The repertoire was sequenced with immunoSEQ multiplex PCR; TCRdb's copy has only in-frame clones and lacks some. The sample yields tens of thousands of clones, 72% seen once. Notes on this clone: As yet, its antigen is unknown.

The junction had 4 bases not matched to a gene; V was cut back by 1 base and J by 10 bases. Germline loops: CDR1 MNHEY, CDR2 SVGAGI. The CDR3 extends over 13 amino acids. The chain has TRBV6-5 and TRBJ2-1; the match to TRBD2 covers 7 bases. The sequenced material came from PBMCs. The TCR sequence derives from a woman aged 45-65 years in good health and CMV-seronegative. The CDR3 sequence: CASSYFGGREQFF. In nucleotides, the CDR3 is TGTGCCAGCAGTTACTTCGGGGGGAGAGAGCAGTTCTTC.